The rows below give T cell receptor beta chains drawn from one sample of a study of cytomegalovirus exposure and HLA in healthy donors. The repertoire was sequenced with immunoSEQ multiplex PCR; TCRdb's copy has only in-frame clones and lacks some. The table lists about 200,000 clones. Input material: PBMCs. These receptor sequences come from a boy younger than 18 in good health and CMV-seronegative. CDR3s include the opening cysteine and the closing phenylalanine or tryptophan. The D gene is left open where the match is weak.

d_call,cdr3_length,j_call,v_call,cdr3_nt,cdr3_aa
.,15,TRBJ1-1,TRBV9,TGTGCCAGCAGCCCGGGGAGGACAATGAACACTGAAGCTTTCTTT,CASSPGRTMNTEAFF
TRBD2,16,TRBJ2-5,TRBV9,TGTGCCAGCAGCGTAGGGGTTAGCGGGGCACAAGAGACCCAGTACTTC,CASSVGVSGAQETQYF
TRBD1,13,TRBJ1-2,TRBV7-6,TGTGCCAGCAGCCCGGACAGGGACTATGGCTACACCTTC,CASSPDRDYGYTF
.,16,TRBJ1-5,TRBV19,TGTGCCAGTAGTATGGGGGGAATAGGAGTTAATCAGCCCCAGCATTTT,CASSMGGIGVNQPQHF
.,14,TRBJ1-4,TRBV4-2,TGTGCCAGCAGCCAAGAGCTCACAGGTGAAAAACTGTTTTTT,CASSQELTGEKLFF
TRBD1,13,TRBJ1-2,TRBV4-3,TGCGCCAGCAGCCTGGGACAGGGGGTTGGCTACACCTTC,CASSLGQGVGYTF
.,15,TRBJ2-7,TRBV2,TGTGCCAGCAGTGGATTGGCCCCATATATTTACGAGCAGTACTTC,CASSGLAPYIYEQYF
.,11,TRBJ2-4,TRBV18,TGTGCCAGCTCATTTGAGAGGACACTGGACTTC,CASSFERTLDF
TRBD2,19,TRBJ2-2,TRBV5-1,TGCGCCAGCAGCTTACAACTAGCGGGGGGGCCCGCGAACACCGGGGAGCTGTTTTTT,CASSLQLAGGPANTGELFF
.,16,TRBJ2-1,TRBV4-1,TGCGCCAGCAGCCAAAAGGATGGGGGGGCTGTCAATGAGCAGTTCTTC,CASSQKDGGAVNEQFF
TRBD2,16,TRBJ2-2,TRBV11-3,TGTGCCAGCAGCTTAGGTCTAGCGGACCTCCCCGGGGAGCTGTTTTTT,CASSLGLADLPGELFF
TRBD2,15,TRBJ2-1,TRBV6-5,TGTGCCAGCAGACCGTCGAGCGGGGGGAACAATGAGCAGTTCTTC,CASRPSSGGNNEQFF
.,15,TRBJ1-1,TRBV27,TGTGCCAGCAGTCCCTTCGGGGGAGGGGACACTGAAGCTTTCTTT,CASSPFGGGDTEAFF
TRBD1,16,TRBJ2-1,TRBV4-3,TGCGCCAGCAGCCAAGAGGGGACAGGGGGATACAATGAGCAGTTCTTC,CASSQEGTGGYNEQFF
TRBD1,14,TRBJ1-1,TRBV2,TGTGCCAGCAGCGCCGGGACAGGGTGGACTGAAGCTTTCTTT,CASSAGTGWTEAFF